Listed below are T cell receptor beta chains from one sample, sequenced in a study of T cell responses to AZD1222 COVID-19 vaccine. TCRdb keeps only in-frame clones here, not all; method: immunoSEQ multiplex PCR. The data contain about 200,000 clones, approximately 90% of them singletons. Sequencing was performed on peripheral blood, taken 28 days after the second AZD1222 dose. The receptor set was obtained from an adult who received the AZD1222 COVID-19 vaccine. The CDR3 runs from the conserved cysteine through the conserved F or W. The order of the fields is D gene, J gene, clone size, V gene, CDR3 DNA, CDR3 protein. A D gene is named only where the DNA matches it firmly. Size values are once, few and many counts, or a class for expanded clones, and some rows have none.

>NA|TRBJ2-1|NA|TRBV9
TGTGCCAGCAGCGTAGGCGGGATCTCCTACAATGAGCAGTTCTTC
CASSVGGISYNEQFF
>NA|TRBJ1-1|NA|TRBV28
TGTGCCAGCAGTCTGCCACGGGTTGGTAATGAAGCTTTCTTT
CASSLPRVGNEAFF
>TRBD2|TRBJ2-7|NA|TRBV27
TGTGCCAGCAAACCCCGGGCTAGCGGTGCCTACGAGCAGTACTTC
CASKPRASGAYEQYF
>NA|TRBJ1-1|NA|TRBV19
TGTGCATCTGCGGGGCGGTACACTGAAGCTTTCTTT
CASAGRYTEAFF
>NA|TRBJ2-1|NA|TRBV14
TGTGCCAGCAGCCAGGACTCTTCCTACAATGAGCAGTTCTTC
CASSQDSSYNEQFF
>NA|TRBJ1-5|NA|TRBV5-8
TGTGCCAGCAGCCCTCGAGGGCCCCAGCATTTT
CASSPRGPQHF
>NA|TRBJ2-1|NA|TRBV5-1
TGCGCCAGCAGCTTGGGTGCCTACCTCTCCTACAATGAGCAGTTCTTC
CASSLGAYLSYNEQFF
>TRBD1|TRBJ1-1|NA|TRBV29-1
TGCAGCGTTGAACCGTGGACAGGGGGAAACACTGAAGCTTTCTTT
CSVEPWTGGNTEAFF
>NA|TRBJ2-5|NA|TRBV30
TGTGCCTGGAGTGTACCGAGGACAGCGGTGCAAGAGACCCAGTACTTC
CAWSVPRTAVQETQYF
>TRBD1|TRBJ1-3|NA|TRBV10-3
TGTGCCATCAGGACAGGGATTGGAAACACCATATATTTT
CAIRTGIGNTIYF
>NA|TRBJ2-2|NA|TRBV10-2
TGCGCCAGCAGAACCGGGACTCAGAACACCGGGGAGCTGTTTTTT
CASRTGTQNTGELFF
>NA|TRBJ1-2|once|TRBV30
TGTGCCTGGACCGGGGCCGGGGATGGCTACACCTTC
CAWTGAGDGYTF
>TRBD1|TRBJ2-7|NA|TRBV23-1
TGCGCCAGCAGTCAACCCAGACAGGGGGCAGGGTCGGGCTACGAGCAGTACTTC
CASSQPRQGAGSGYEQYF
>NA|TRBJ2-1|NA|TRBV24-1
TGTGCCACCAGTGACCCGCGTGGGACGAACAATGAGCAGTTCTTC
CATSDPRGTNNEQFF
>NA|TRBJ2-7|NA|TRBV7-2
TGTGCCAGCAGCTTATATCTCCGGGGCGGGCGATACGAGCAGTACTTC
CASSLYLRGGRYEQYF
>TRBD1|TRBJ1-1|NA|TRBV4-1
TGCGCCAGCAGCCAGGGACAGTTGAACACTGAAGCTTTCTTT
CASSQGQLNTEAFF
>NA|TRBJ2-3|NA|TRBV6-5
TGTGCCACCAGACAGCCCCCAGATACGCAGTATTTT
CATRQPPDTQYF
>NA|TRBJ2-1|NA|TRBV11-2
TGTGCCAGCAGCTTCGATTCCCGCTACAATGAGCAGTTCTTC
CASSFDSRYNEQFF
>NA|TRBJ1-1|few|TRBV6-5
TGTGCCAGCAGACCCGGGGGGAACACTGAAGCTTTCTTT
CASRPGGNTEAFF
>NA|TRBJ2-5|once|TRBV2
TGTGCCAGCAGTGGAGTGCGAGAGACCCAGTACTTC
CASSGVRETQYF
>NA|TRBJ2-6|NA|TRBV6-5
TGTGCCAGCAGTTACTCGGACGGTAACGTCCTGACTTTC
CASSYSDGNVLTF
>NA|TRBJ1-1|NA|TRBV13
TGTGCCAGCACCCCCGGCGGTCTGATGGGCACTGAAGCTTTCTTT
CASTPGGLMGTEAFF
>NA|TRBJ1-6|NA|TRBV28
TGTGCCAGCAGCGTTTATAATTCACCCCTCCACTTT
CASSVYNSPLHF
>TRBD2|TRBJ2-7|NA|TRBV30
TGTGCCTGGATCCAACGGGGAGGGGAGCAGTACTTC
CAWIQRGGEQYF